The 28 T cell receptor beta chains given below trace back to one sample, sequenced in a study of CD4 T cells in relation to SARS-CoV-2 and coronaviruses. Unexposed donor CD4+ T cells date from about 2011-2018, before the COVID-19 pandemic. After roughly ten days of culture, CD4+ T cells were isolated. The antigens these receptors bind are not known. Using immunoSEQ multiplex PCR, the repertoire was profiled, and TCRdb retains in-frame clones only, with some absent. The data hold about 12,000 clones, with around 80% observed a single time. Sequencing was carried out using CD4+ T cells from PBMCs, cultured in vitro. These receptors were obtained from a human donor in good health.

V is TRBV7-2 and J is TRBJ2-2, with D possibly being TRBD1 (5 bases). Germline CDR1 and CDR2: SGHTA and FQGNSA. There are 16 residues in the CDR3. Trimming cost V 4 bases and J 1 base, with 13 bases left between them. The CDR3 DNA sequence: TGTGCCAGCAGCTCACAGGTAGTTCAGAACACCGGGGAGCTGTTTTTT. This translates into CASSSQVVQNTGELFF. The complete variable domain, with remaining parts taken from reference TRBV7-2 and TRBJ2-2, reads GAGVSQSPSNKVTEKGKDVELRCDPISGHTALYWYRQSLGQGLEFLIYFQGNSAPDKSGLPSDRFSAERTGGSVSTLTIQRTQQEDSAVYLCASSSQVVQNTGELFFGEGSRLTVL.

V gene TRBV7-2 combines with J gene TRBJ2-2; 9 nucleotides match TRBD2. V dropped 2 bases and J dropped 2; count of bases not matched to a gene: 3. The CDR3 consists of 16 residues. Germline V gene sequence: CDR1 SGHTA, CDR2 FQGNSA. The CDR3 DNA sequence: TGTGCCAGCAGCTTATTTCTAGCGGGAAACACCGGGGAGCTGTTTTTT. Amino acids: CASSLFLAGNTGELFF.

On this clone: An end of the junction differs from the germline gene, which may be a read error. The genes are TRBV28 and TRBJ2-7; maybe TRBD2 (6 bases). The CDR3 is 14 amino acids. Germline CDR1 is MDHEN and CDR2 is SYDVKM. The CDR3 bases are TGTGCCAGCAGCCCCGGGACTCCCCCTAAGAATGTGTTCTTC. This sequence encodes CASSPGTPPKNVFF.

The rearrangement links TRBV5-1 to TRBJ2-3, with D perhaps TRBD2 (5 bases). CDR3 length: 15 residues. The germline gives CDR1 SGHRS, CDR2 YFSETQ. Deletions cut 0 bases from V and 2 bases from J, with 10 bases between. The CDR3 coding sequence is TGCGCCAGCAGCTTGGGCGAGGGTCCCACAGATACGCAGTATTTT. Translation gives CASSLGEGPTDTQYF.

The chain combines TRBV27 with TRBJ1-1, with unresolved D. With 2 bases removed from V and 3 bases from J, the gap between germline ends came to 7 bases. CDR1 and CDR2 (germline): MNHEY, SMNVEV (reference sequence). This CDR3 is 13 amino acids long. The CDR3 reads CASSLESHTEAFF. The CDR3 DNA reads as TGTGCCAGCAGTTTAGAGTCGCACACTGAAGCTTTCTTT.

The chain has TRBV9 and TRBJ2-3, with TRBD2 matching 8 bases. The junction had 5 bases not matched to a gene; V was cut back by 6 bases and J by 2 bases. The CDR3 runs 14 residues. Germline V gene sequence: CDR1 SGDLS, CDR2 YYNGEE. CDR3 region: CASTASGYTDTQYF. In DNA, the CDR3 is TGTGCCAGCACGGCTAGCGGGTACACAGATACGCAGTATTTT.

V usage is TRBV5-1 and J usage is TRBJ2-3, with 12 bases fitting TRBD2. CDR1 SGHRS and CDR2 YFSETQ come from the germline V gene. This CDR3 has 16 residues. V lost 0 bases and J lost 6; bases outside the gene matches: 5. The CDR3 DNA sequence: TGCGCCAGCAGCTTGGGTCTAGCGGGGGGGCCGGATACGCAGTATTTT. It translates to CASSLGLAGGPDTQYF.

The chain recombines TRBV6-2 or TRBV6-3 with TRBJ1-6, with D perhaps TRBD1 (5 bases). CDR3 length equals 14 residues. Per the germline V gene, CDR1 is MNHEY and CDR2 is SVGEGT. The V end lost 4 bases, the J end lost 7 bases, and 11 bases lay between the germline ends. CDR3 region: CASSLWTSNSPLHF. In DNA, the CDR3 is TGTGCCAGCAGTTTATGGACATCCAATTCACCCCTCCACTTT.

The chain uses TRBV7-9 and TRBJ2-7; 8 positions agree with TRBD1. Germline V gives CDR1 SEHNR, CDR2 FQNEAQ (reference sequence). This CDR3 comprises 13 residues. V gave up 5 bases and J gave up 6 bases; unmatched junction bases: 6. The CDR3 is CASSQDREGEQYF. CDR3 nucleotides: TGTGCCAGCAGCCAGGACAGGGAAGGCGAGCAGTACTTC.

The rearrangement joins TRBV30 to TRBJ2-7; TRBD2 aligns across 8 bases. The CDR3 runs to 14 residues. Germline V CDR1 and CDR2: GTSNPN, SVGIG (reference sequence). The trim removed 5 bases at V and 4 bases at J, leaving 10 bases unmatched. This CDR3 reads CAWGRGGRFYEQYF. As DNA, the CDR3 is TGTGCCTGGGGTCGGGGCGGGAGGTTTTACGAGCAGTACTTC.

The chain has TRBV6-2 or TRBV6-3 and TRBJ1-1; perhaps TRBD1 as D (5 bases). From germline, CDR1 is MNHEY and CDR2 SVGEGT. The germline V and J ends were trimmed by 2 bases and 8 bases, with 12 bases remaining between them. The CDR3 consists of 13 residues. DNA of the CDR3: TGTGCCAGCAGTTACGGCTGGGGCGCCGAAGCTTTCTTT. It encodes CASSYGWGAEAFF.

The V call is TRBV5-1, the J call TRBJ2-5; TRBD1 is a possible D gene (6 bases). The CDR3 spans 14 residues. V dropped 0 bases and J dropped 5 bases, with 11 bases sitting between them. The germline V gene has CDR1 SGHRS and CDR2 YFSETQ. The CDR3 spells CASSLAGVGETQYF. For the CDR3, the DNA is TGCGCCAGCAGCTTGGCAGGGGTTGGGGAGACCCAGTACTTC.

The chain uses TRBV7-9 and TRBJ1-5, with a possible D match to TRBD1 (5 bases). This CDR3 is 13 amino acids long. Germline V gene sequence: CDR1 SEHNR, CDR2 FQNEAQ (reference sequence). The V gene lost 6 bases and the J gene lost 3 bases, with 9 bases spanning the gap. The CDR3 region is CASSRDANQPQHF. CDR3 bases: TGTGCCAGCAGTCGGGACGCCAATCAGCCCCAGCATTTT.

Worth noting for this clone: An end of the junction does not agree with germline; a read error may underlie this. The rearrangement joins TRBV7-2 to TRBJ1-1; D is possibly TRBD1 (6 bases). This CDR3 has 14 amino acids. Per germline, CDR1 SGHTA and CDR2 FQGNSA. CDR3 loop: CASCLDRMNTEAFF. CDR3 nucleotide sequence: TGTGCCAGCTGCTTGGACAGAATGAACACTGAAGCTTTCTTT. Filled out from reference TRBV7-2 and TRBJ1-1, the complete variable domain reads GAGVSQSPSNKVTEKGKDVELRCDPISGHTALYWYRQSLGQGLEFLIYFQGNSAPDKSGLPSDRFSAERTGGSVSTLTIQRTQQEDSAVYLCASCLDRMNTEAFFGQGTRLTVV.

The chain joins TRBV6-1 to TRBJ1-1, with TRBD1 as a possible D gene (5 bases). The CDR3 is 13 amino acids. Trimming removed 1 base from V and 4 bases from J, with 7 bases in between. CDR1 and CDR2 from the germline V gene are MNHNS and SASEGT. This CDR3 reads CASSEVQGTEAFF. CDR3 in DNA: TGTGCCAGCAGTGAAGTGCAGGGCACTGAAGCTTTCTTT.

The chain has TRBV6-5 and TRBJ2-3; D is ambiguous. CDR1 and CDR2 from the germline V gene are MNHEY and SVGAGI. The CDR3 loop spans 12 amino acids. Trimming cost V 5 bases and J 2 bases, with 5 bases left between them. CDR3 sequence reads: CASSQNTDTQYF. In DNA form, the CDR3 reads TGTGCCAGCAGTCAAAACACAGATACGCAGTATTTT.

The CDR3 coding sequence is TGTGCCATCAGTTTCATACAGGGAGAAGGGACTGAAGCTTTCTTT. This gives the protein CAISFIQGEGTEAFF. V is TRBV10-3 and J is TRBJ1-1; perhaps TRBD1 as D (6 bases). The germline V and J ends were trimmed by 5 bases and 5 bases, with 18 bases remaining between them. The CDR3 runs 15 residues. CDR1 is ENHRY and CDR2 is SYGVKD in the germline V gene.

The rearrangement uses TRBV7-2 and TRBJ1-1; 8 positions agree with TRBD1. This CDR3 has 15 residues. J was trimmed by 4 bases and V by 5 bases; bases with no gene match: 9. Germline V gene lookup returns CDR1 SGHTA and CDR2 FQGNSA. This CDR3 is CASSTGQGRTTEAFF. In DNA form, the CDR3 reads TGTGCCAGCAGCACCGGACAGGGCCGAACCACTGAAGCTTTCTTT. Drawing the rest from reference TRBV7-2 and TRBJ1-1, the complete variable domain is GAGVSQSPSNKVTEKGKDVELRCDPISGHTALYWYRQSLGQGLEFLIYFQGNSAPDKSGLPSDRFSAERTGGSVSTLTIQRTQQEDSAVYLCASSTGQGRTTEAFFGQGTRLTVV.

V usage is TRBV7-3 and J usage is TRBJ1-1; no reliable D call. This CDR3 has 13 residues. The germline V and J ends were trimmed by 2 bases and 0 bases, with 4 bases remaining between them. Germline assignment: CDR1 SGHTA and CDR2 FQGTGA. The CDR3 DNA sequence: TGTGCCAGCAGCTTATACCTGAACACTGAAGCTTTCTTT. As protein: CASSLYLNTEAFF.

This rearrangement joins TRBV5-1 to TRBJ2-2; D may be TRBD2 (6 bases). The V end lost 2 bases, the J end lost 5 bases, and 13 bases lay between the germline ends. Germline V CDR1 and CDR2: SGHRS, YFSETQ. This CDR3 contains 15 residues. DNA of the CDR3: TGCGCCAGCAGCTTAAGCGGGCAGGGAACCGGGGAGCTGTTTTTT. Its protein is CASSLSGQGTGELFF.

This chain connects TRBV27 to TRBJ2-1, with 7 bases aligning to TRBD2. After removal of 4 bases from V and 3 bases from J, the junction contained 9 bases not matched to a gene. The germline V gene has CDR1 MNHEY and CDR2 SMNVEV (reference sequence). CDR3 size: 16 residues. The DNA for the CDR3 is TGTGCCAGCAGTTCTCTAGCGGCGCTGGGCTACAATGAGCAGTTCTTC. Translated, it gives CASSSLAALGYNEQFF.

The chain couples TRBV7-9 to TRBJ2-7; D may be TRBD2 (6 bases). Germline V CDR1 and CDR2: SEHNR, FQNEAQ (reference sequence). This CDR3 is 14 amino acids long. Between the trimmed V and J ends, which lost 5 bases and 5 bases, there was a span of 16 bases. CDR3 bases: TGTGCCAGCAGCCCATCCGGGACTGAAAACGAGCAGTACTTC. Encoded protein: CASSPSGTENEQYF. The entire variable domain, with the rest obtained from reference TRBV7-9 and TRBJ2-7, is as follows: DTGVSQNPRHKITKRGQNVTFRCDPISEHNRLYWYRQTLGQGPEFLTYFQNEAQLEKSRLLSDRFSAERPKGSFSTLEIQRTEQGDSAMYLCASSPSGTENEQYFGPGTRLTVT.

This chain uses TRBV3-1 (or the pseudogene TRBV3-2) with TRBJ1-5; unclear D gene. The V end was cut by 2 bases, the J end by 5 bases, with 10 bases between. The CDR3 is 14 amino acids. The V gene's germline CDR1 is LGHDT and CDR2 YNNKEL (reference sequence). The chain's CDR3 is CASSQLIGDQPQHF. CDR3 nucleotide sequence: TGTGCCAGCAGCCAACTTATCGGGGATCAGCCCCAGCATTTT.

The genes are TRBV12-5 and TRBJ2-7, with D perhaps matching TRBD2 (5 bases). The CDR3 runs to 16 residues. Germline V gene sequence: CDR1 LGHNT, CDR2 FRNRAP. Trimming cost V 3 bases and J 6 bases, with 21 bases left between them. The chain's CDR3 is CASGLGKRGIDSEQYF. CDR3 in DNA: TGTGCTAGTGGTTTAGGGAAGAGAGGGATAGATTCCGAGCAGTACTTC.

This clone was detected a few times. The CDR3, as DNA: TGTGCCAGTAGTATACTCGGGATCAATCAGCCCCAGCATTTT. As protein: CASSILGINQPQHF. The J gene is TRBJ1-5, the V gene TRBV19; D not resolved. Between the trimmed V and J ends, which lost 2 bases and 3 bases, there was a span of 8 bases. The CDR3 is made up of 14 amino acids. The V gene's germline CDR1 is LNHDA and CDR2 SQIVND (reference sequence).

The rearrangement links TRBV6-2 or TRBV6-3 to TRBJ2-2; 8 bases are shared with TRBD2. The CDR3 loop spans 17 amino acids. V was pared by 5 bases and J by 4 bases, with 12 bases of the junction left unmatched. Germline CDR1 and CDR2: MNHEY and SVGEGT. The CDR3 sequence is CASSTPWGGGITGELFF. The DNA for the CDR3 is TGTGCCAGCAGTACCCCTTGGGGCGGGGGGATCACCGGGGAGCTGTTTTTT.

The chain recombines TRBV9 with TRBJ2-7; tentatively, D is TRBD2 (6 bases). The CDR3 contains 15 residues. V was trimmed by 2 bases and J by 0 bases, leaving 12 bases between them. Germline assignment: CDR1 SGDLS and CDR2 YYNGEE. The CDR3 sequence is CASSVNSGSSYEQYF. In DNA form, the CDR3 reads TGTGCCAGCAGCGTGAATAGCGGAAGCTCCTACGAGCAGTACTTC.

The chain combines TRBV6-6 with TRBJ1-2, with D perhaps TRBD1 (6 bases). The V end was cut by 6 bases, the J end by 7 bases, with 18 bases between. The CDR3 is 14 amino acids. CDR1 and CDR2 (germline): MNHNY, SVGAGI (reference sequence). CDR3 sequence (DNA): TGTGCCAGCAGAGAGTCGGGACAAGTTACTGGCTACACCTTC. This encodes CASRESGQVTGYTF.